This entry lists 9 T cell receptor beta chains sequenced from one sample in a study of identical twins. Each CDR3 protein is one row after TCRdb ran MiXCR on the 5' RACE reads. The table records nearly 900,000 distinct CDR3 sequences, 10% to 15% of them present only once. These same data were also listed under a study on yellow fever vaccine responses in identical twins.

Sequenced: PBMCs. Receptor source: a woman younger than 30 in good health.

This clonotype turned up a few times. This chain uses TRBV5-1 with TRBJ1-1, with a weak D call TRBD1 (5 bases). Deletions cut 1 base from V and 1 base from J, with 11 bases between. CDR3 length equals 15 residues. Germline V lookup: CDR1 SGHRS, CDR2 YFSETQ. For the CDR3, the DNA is TGCGCCAGCAGCTTGTTCGGGGGAAGGAACACTGAAGCTTTCTTT. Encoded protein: CASSLFGGRNTEAFF.

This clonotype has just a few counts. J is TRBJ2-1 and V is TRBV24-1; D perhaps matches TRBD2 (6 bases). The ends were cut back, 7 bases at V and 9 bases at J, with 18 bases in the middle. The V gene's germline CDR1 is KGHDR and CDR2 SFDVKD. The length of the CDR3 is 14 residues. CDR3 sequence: CATRGGGASSEQFF. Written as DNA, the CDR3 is TGTGCCACCAGAGGAGGAGGGGCAAGCAGTGAGCAGTTCTTC.

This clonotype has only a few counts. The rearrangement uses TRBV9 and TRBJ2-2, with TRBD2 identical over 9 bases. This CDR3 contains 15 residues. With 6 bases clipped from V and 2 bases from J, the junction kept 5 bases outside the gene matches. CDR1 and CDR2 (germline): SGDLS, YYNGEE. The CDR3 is CASTPSGANTGELFF. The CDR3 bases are TGTGCCAGCACCCCTAGCGGGGCAAACACCGGGGAGCTGTTTTTT. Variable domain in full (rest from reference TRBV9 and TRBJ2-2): DSGVTQTPKHLITATGQRVTLRCSPRSGDLSVYWYQQSLDQGLQFLIQYYNGEERAKGNILERFSAQQFPDLHSELNLSSLELGDSALYFCASTPSGANTGELFFGEGSRLTVL.

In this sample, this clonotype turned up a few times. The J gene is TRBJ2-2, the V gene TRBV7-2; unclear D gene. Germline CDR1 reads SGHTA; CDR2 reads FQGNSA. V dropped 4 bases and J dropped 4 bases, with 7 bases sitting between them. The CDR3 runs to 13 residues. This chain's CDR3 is CASSSPGTGELFF. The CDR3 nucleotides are TGTGCCAGCAGCTCACCGGGCACCGGGGAGCTGTTTTTT.

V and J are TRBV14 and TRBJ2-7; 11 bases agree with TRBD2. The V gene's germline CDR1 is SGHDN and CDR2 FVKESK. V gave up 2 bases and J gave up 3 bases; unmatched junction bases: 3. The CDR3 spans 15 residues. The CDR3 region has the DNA TGTGCCAGCAGCCAATCGGGGACTAGCGGCTACGAGCAGTACTTC. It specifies CASSQSGTSGYEQYF. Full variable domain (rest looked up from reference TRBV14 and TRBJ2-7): EAGVTQFPSHSVIEKGQTVTLRCDPISGHDNLYWYRRVMGKEIKFLLHFVKESKQDESGMPNNRFLAERTGGTYSTLKVQPAELEDSGVYFCASSQSGTSGYEQYFGPGTRLTVT.

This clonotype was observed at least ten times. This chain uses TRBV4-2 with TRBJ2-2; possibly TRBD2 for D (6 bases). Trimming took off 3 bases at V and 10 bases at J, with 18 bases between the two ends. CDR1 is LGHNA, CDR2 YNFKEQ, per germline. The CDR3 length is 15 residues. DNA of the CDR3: TGTGCCAGCAGCCATGCGTCCCTCCCTAGCGAGGAGCTGTTTTTT. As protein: CASSHASLPSEELFF.

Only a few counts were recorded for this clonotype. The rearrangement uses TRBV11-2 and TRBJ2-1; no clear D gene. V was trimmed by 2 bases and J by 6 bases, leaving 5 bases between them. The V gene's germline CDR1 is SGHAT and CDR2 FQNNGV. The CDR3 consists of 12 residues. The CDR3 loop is CASSLLVNEQFF. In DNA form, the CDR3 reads TGTGCCAGCAGCTTACTAGTCAATGAGCAGTTCTTC.

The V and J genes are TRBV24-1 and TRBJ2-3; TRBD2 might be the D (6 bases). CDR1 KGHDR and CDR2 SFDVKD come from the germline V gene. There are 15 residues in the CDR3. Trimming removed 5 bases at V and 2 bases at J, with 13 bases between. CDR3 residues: CATSVRRGSTDTQYF. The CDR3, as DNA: TGTGCCACCAGTGTCCGTCGGGGGTCCACAGATACGCAGTATTTT.

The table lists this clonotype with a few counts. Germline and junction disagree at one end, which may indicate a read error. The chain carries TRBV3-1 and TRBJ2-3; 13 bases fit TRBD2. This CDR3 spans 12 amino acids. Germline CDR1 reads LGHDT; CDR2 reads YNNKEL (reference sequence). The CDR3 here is CASSPGTSGVTF. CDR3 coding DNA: TGTGCCAGCAGCCCCGGGACTAGCGGGGTTACCTTT.